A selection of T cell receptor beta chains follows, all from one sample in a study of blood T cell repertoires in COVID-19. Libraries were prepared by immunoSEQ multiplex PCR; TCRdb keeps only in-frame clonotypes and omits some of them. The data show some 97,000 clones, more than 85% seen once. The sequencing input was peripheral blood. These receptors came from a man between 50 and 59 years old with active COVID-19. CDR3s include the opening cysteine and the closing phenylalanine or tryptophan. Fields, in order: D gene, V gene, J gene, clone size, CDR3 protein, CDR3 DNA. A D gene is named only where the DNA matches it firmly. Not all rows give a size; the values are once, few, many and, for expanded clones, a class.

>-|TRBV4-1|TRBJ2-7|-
CASSQLALSSYEQYF
TGCGCCAGCAGCCAGTTAGCGTTAAGCTCCTACGAGCAGTACTTC
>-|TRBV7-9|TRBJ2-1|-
CASSLETGSSYNEQFF
TGTGCCAGCAGCTTAGAGACAGGAAGCTCCTACAATGAGCAGTTCTTC
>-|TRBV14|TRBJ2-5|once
CASRGKGVQETQYF
TGTGCCAGCAGGGGAAAGGGAGTCCAAGAGACCCAGTACTTC
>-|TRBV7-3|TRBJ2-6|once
CASSSGSSGANVLTF
TGTGCCAGCAGCTCAGGGTCCTCTGGGGCCAACGTCCTGACTTTC
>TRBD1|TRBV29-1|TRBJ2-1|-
CSHNRGGYNEQFF
TGCAGCCATAACAGGGGTGGGTACAATGAGCAGTTCTTC
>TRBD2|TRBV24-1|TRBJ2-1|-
CATSDNLAGGVGDEQFF
TGTGCCACCTCAGACAATTTAGCGGGAGGGGTTGGTGATGAGCAGTTCTTC
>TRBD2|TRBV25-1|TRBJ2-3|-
CASLGLADTTDTQYF
TGTGCCAGCTTAGGACTAGCGGATACAACAGATACGCAGTATTTT
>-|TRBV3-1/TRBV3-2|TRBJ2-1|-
CASSPTPGSVNEQFF
TGTGCCAGCAGCCCTACCCCGGGGTCCGTGAATGAGCAGTTCTTC
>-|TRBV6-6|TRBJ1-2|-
CASSYSGREYGYTF
TGTGCCAGCAGTTACTCAGGCAGGGAATATGGCTACACCTTC
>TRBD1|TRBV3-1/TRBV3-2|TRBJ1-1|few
CASSPSLWGQAMNTEAFF
TGTGCCAGCAGCCCATCGTTATGGGGACAGGCCATGAACACTGAAGCTTTCTTT
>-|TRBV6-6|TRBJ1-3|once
CASSAQGLSGNTIYF
TGTGCCAGCAGCGCACAGGGATTGAGCGGAAACACCATATATTTT
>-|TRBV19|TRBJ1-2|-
CASTLRGALGYTF
TGTGCCAGTACCCTCCGGGGGGCATTGGGCTACACCTTC
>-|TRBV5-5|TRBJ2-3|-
CASATGRGNTQYF
TGTGCCAGCGCGACGGGAAGAGGGAATACGCAGTATTTT
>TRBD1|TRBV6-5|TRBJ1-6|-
CASSYDRGQSPLHF
TGTGCCAGCAGTTACGACAGGGGACAATCACCCCTCCACTTT
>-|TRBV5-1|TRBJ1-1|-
CASSLARQARQEAFF
TGCGCCAGCAGCTTGGCCAGGCAGGCGCGCCAAGAAGCTTTCTTT
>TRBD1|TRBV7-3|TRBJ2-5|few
CASSRTGGETQYF
TGTGCCAGCAGTCGGACAGGCGGGGAGACCCAGTACTTC
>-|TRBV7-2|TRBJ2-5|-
CASSPTARSKGETQYF
TGTGCCAGCAGCCCAACGGCCCGAAGTAAGGGGGAGACCCAGTACTTC
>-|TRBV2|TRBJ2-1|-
CASSLITENEQFF
TGTGCCAGCAGCCTAATCACGGAGAATGAGCAGTTCTTC
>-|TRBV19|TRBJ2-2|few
CASSPPGVSNTGELFF
TGTGCCAGTAGTCCCCCCGGGGTATCGAACACCGGGGAGCTGTTTTTT
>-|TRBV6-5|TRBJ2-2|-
CASRSGWDTGELFF
TGTGCCTCTCGTTCGGGGTGGGACACCGGGGAGCTGTTTTTT
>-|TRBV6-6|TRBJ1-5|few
CASSSDNGNQPQHF
TGTGCCAGCAGCTCTGACAACGGCAATCAGCCCCAGCATTTT
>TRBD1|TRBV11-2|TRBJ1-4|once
CASSLQRGRTNEKLFF
TGTGCCAGCAGCTTACAGAGGGGGCGAACTAATGAAAAACTGTTTTTT
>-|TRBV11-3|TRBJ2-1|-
CASSLLANEQFF
TGTGCCAGCAGCTTACTAGCGAATGAGCAGTTCTTC
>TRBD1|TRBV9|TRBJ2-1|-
CASSDPRGEQFF
TGTGCCAGCAGCGACCCCAGGGGGGAGCAGTTCTTC
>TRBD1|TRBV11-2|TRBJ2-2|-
CASRPLQTGQGSTGELFF
TGTGCCAGCAGACCTCTTCAAACGGGACAGGGTAGCACCGGGGAGCTGTTTTTT
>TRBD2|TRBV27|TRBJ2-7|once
CASSLVAGGYEQYF
TGTGCCAGCAGTTTGGTAGCGGGGGGCTACGAGCAGTACTTC
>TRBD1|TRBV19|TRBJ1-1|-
CASSADRGGTEAFF
TGTGCCAGTAGTGCCGACAGGGGTGGCACTGAAGCTTTCTTT
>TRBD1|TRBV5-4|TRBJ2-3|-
CASSDRGLDTQYF
TGTGCCAGCTCCGACAGGGGCCTGGATACGCAGTATTTT
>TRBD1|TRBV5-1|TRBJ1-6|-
CASSLDRGPYNSPLHF
TGCGCCAGCAGCTTGGACAGGGGACCCTATAATTCACCCCTCCACTTT
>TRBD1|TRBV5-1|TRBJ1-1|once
CASSKMKVAGQGASEAFF
TGCGCCAGCAGCAAGATGAAGGTTGCGGGACAGGGGGCTTCTGAAGCTTTCTTT
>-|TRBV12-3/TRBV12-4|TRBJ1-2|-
CASRGGGYGYTF
TGTGCCAGCAGGGGAGGGGGCTATGGCTACACCTTC
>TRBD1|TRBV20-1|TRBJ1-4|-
CSASGATGRDNEKLFF
TGCAGTGCTAGTGGAGCGACAGGGCGGGATAATGAAAAACTGTTTTTT
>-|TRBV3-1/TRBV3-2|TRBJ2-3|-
CASSQLAGSFTDTQYF
TGTGCCAGCAGCCAATTGGCGGGGAGCTTCACAGATACGCAGTATTTT
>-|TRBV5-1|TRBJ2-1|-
CASSLDSYNEQFF
TGCGCCAGCAGCCTAGACTCATACAATGAGCAGTTCTTC
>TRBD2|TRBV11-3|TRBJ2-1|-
CASSRYSGGARVKSYEQFF
TGTGCCAGCAGCCGATACTCGGGGGGAGCCAGGGTAAAGAGCTATGAGCAGTTCTTC
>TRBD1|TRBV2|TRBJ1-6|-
CASRRDRGNSPLHF
TGTGCCAGCAGGAGGGACAGGGGAAATTCACCCCTCCACTTT
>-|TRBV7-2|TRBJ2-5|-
CASSLLGGQETQYF
TGTGCCAGCAGCTTGCTGGGGGGCCAAGAGACCCAGTACTTC
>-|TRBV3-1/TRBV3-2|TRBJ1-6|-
CASSRTDNSPLHF
TGTGCCAGCAGCCGGACAGATAATTCACCCCTCCACTTT
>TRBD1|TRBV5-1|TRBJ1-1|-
CASRTTGGTEAFF
TGCGCCAGCAGGACCACAGGGGGGACTGAAGCTTTCTTT
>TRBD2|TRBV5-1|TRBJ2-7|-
CASSLQGGGYEQYF
TGCGCCAGCAGCTTGCAGGGCGGGGGCTACGAGCAGTACTTC
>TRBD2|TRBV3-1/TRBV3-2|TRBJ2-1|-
CASSSTRTSGLEQFF
TGTGCCAGCAGCTCAACAAGGACTAGCGGACTTGAGCAGTTCTTC